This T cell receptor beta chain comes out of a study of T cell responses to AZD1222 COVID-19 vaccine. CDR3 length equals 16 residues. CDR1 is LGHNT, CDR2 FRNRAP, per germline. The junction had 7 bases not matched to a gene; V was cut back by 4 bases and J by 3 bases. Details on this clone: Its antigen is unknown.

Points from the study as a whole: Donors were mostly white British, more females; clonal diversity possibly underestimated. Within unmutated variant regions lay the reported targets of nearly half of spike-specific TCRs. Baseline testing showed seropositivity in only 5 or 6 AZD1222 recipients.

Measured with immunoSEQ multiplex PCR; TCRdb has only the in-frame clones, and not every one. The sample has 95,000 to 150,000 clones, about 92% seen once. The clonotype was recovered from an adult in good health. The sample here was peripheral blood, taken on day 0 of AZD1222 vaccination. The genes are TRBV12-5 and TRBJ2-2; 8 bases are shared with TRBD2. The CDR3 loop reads CASGSPHGGDTGELFF. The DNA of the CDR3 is TGTGCTAGTGGTTCCCCCCACGGGGGGGACACCGGGGAGCTGTTTTTT.